This T cell receptor beta chain was identified during a study of tumor-infiltrating lymphocytes in primary liver carcinoma (dated by TCRdb to the late 2010s). As for the study more broadly: Between November 2015 and March 2016, five patients in China with histopathologically diagnosed primary liver carcinoma had surgical resection. A total of 35 specimens from 5 patients underwent TCRbeta repertoire sequencing, comprising around 25 tumor regions, 5 adjacent noncancerous liver tissues and 5 peripheral blood samples. Each sample produced roughly 3.5 to 7.5 million productive TCRbeta reads, and read depth showed no significant difference between tissue types. The five patients had tumors of stage T1-T3 N0M0, with maximum diameters ranging from about 4 to 11 cm. Repertoires from technical replicates were highly reproducible, with mean shared-clone rates about 0.88 and correlation coefficients above 0.95. Of the five patients, three men and two women aged 30 to 69 years, four had hepatocellular carcinoma and one had combined HCC and intrahepatic cholangiocarcinoma. For each liver tumor, the study sampled five regions along with adjacent normal tissue and blood, and applied TCRbeta repertoire sequencing, expression microarrays and whole-exome sequencing. Summary of the overall study and its limitations: Comparison of CD4+ and CD8+ T cell repertoires was precluded by the use of bulk unsorted samples. Consistent with antigen-driven expansion, pairs of tumor regions showed higher repertoire overlap (mean roughly 35%) than either tumor-adjacent pairs (approximately 17%) or tumor-blood pairs (around 14%). The study included only four to six patients, and the authors note findings should be validated in a larger study. Because only the TCR beta chain was sequenced and unpaired alpha chains were not captured, true repertoire diversity is likely underestimated. Compared with blood, tumors had a significantly larger share of the repertoire taken up by the top 250 clones (p = 0.039).

TRIzol reagent was used to extract blood RNA from unsorted whole blood, while the DNeasy Blood & Tissue kit provided the germline DNA. At the time of sampling, the patients were treatment-naive and had chronic HBV infection. Before surgery, about 4 milliliters of peripheral blood were collected into K2EDTA tubes. TCRbeta-specific cDNA was reverse-transcribed from 500 to 550 ng total RNA using a constant-region primer and ProtoScript II reverse transcriptase. TCRbeta libraries were built with three nested multiplex PCR rounds, a slightly modified ARM-PCR procedure. Each of the first two PCR rounds ran for about 9 cycles and used multiplex TRBV1-TRBV30 forward primers together with a Cbeta reverse primer. Sample barcodes and Illumina adapters were added in a final 25-cycle PCR using Deep VentR polymerase. Amplicons of 200-500 bp were gel-purified with a QIAquick gel extraction kit before sequencing. An Illumina HiSeq 2500 was used to sequence the TCRbeta amplicons with 250-bp paired-end reads. The authors' pipeline ran thus. Trimmomatic v0.33 was used to quality-trim the reads, and FLASH v1.2.11 was used to merge paired reads so that full CDR3 sequences could be recovered. MiGEC v1.2.1b assigned V, D and J germline segments to the rearranged TCRbeta sequences. VDJtools v1.0.0 computed clonotype statistics and Shannon-Wiener diversity indices. Except for diversity analysis, only the 250 most abundant clonotypes of each sample were used in subsequent analyses to reduce sampling bias. The public sequencing data were trimmed at Q25 with fastp and processed into clonotypes with MiXCR by TCRdb, which kept only in-frame beta chains. Each entry merges the rows of one CDR3 protein and shows their most common DNA and genes. TCRdb's processing, not the study's, gives the V and J calls here. The sample table contains 320,000 or so distinct CDR3 sequences; only one count was recorded for roughly 60% of them. The biggest ten clones account for more than 8.5% of the sample.

Details on this clonotype: The target of this receptor is not known. Qualities for individual bases were not recorded, and no much larger clone is one base off.

V and J are truncated by 7 bases and 5 bases respectively, leaving an intervening sequence of 20 bases. The CDR3 contains 16 residues, cysteine and phenylalanine counted. Just CDR3 DNA is preserved here, 48 bases in frame from base 1. Per the germline V gene, MNHNS is the CDR1 and SASEGT is the CDR2. The sequence was collected from a man in his forties with primary liver carcinoma and hepatitis B virus infection. The source material was peripheral blood. The chain was built from TRBV6-1 and TRBJ1-4, with TRBD1 tentatively as D gene (5 bases match). CDR3 loop: CASKVPSGGANEKLFF. The DNA is as follows: TGTGCCAGCAAGGTCCCCAGCGGAGGGGCAAATGAAAAACTGTTTTTT.